These 10 T cell receptor beta chains were sequenced from one sample in a study of control samples from healthy donors and cancer patients. The assay was immunoSEQ multiplex PCR, and TCRdb's table has in-frame clones only and misses some. The sample records some 80,000 clones, 85% to 95% being singletons. The sequenced sample was blood. Receptors originate from a woman aged 55-70 years in good health.

The V and J genes are TRBV5-1 and TRBJ1-1, with 11 bases fitting TRBD1. This CDR3 contains 13 residues. Looked up from germline, CDR1 is SGHRS and CDR2 is YFSETQ. The junction had 5 bases not matched to a gene; V was cut back by 3 bases and J by 10 bases. The CDR3 sequence is CASSWTGGAGAFF. CDR3 DNA sequence: TGCGCCAGCAGCTGGACAGGGGGCGCCGGAGCTTTCTTT.

The V call is TRBV28, the J call TRBJ1-4; D gene ambiguous. V was clipped by 11 bases and J by 10 bases, with 14 bases between them. There are 11 residues in the CDR3. Germline CDR1 is MDHEN and CDR2 is SYDVKM. The CDR3 sequence: CASERESKLFF. CDR3 DNA: TGTGCCTCTGAGAGGGAATCAAAACTGTTTTTT.

There are a few counts of this clone. The V gene is TRBV20-1, the J gene TRBJ1-6; D possibly corresponds to TRBD1 (6 bases). The CDR3 extends over 15 amino acids. Trimming removed 6 bases at V and 7 bases at J, with 19 bases between. CDR1 is DFQATT and CDR2 is SNEGSKA in the germline V gene (reference sequence). CDR3 DNA sequence: TGCAGTGCCAGTGGGTGGAGTGGGGGCAATTCACCCCTCCACTTT. Protein product: CSASGWSGGNSPLHF.

CDR3 bases: TGTGCCAGCAGCTTAGGGGGCCAGGGGGTAGGGCAGCCCCAGCATTTT. It translates to CASSLGGQGVGQPQHF. The chain links TRBV7-6 to TRBJ1-5, with 7 nucleotides matching TRBD1. From germline, CDR1 is SGHVS and CDR2 FNYEAQ. This CDR3 contains 16 residues. Trimming took 1 base from V and 7 from J; bases not matched to a gene: 10.

This clone has just one count. This chain connects TRBV6-6 to TRBJ2-7; possibly TRBD1 or TRBD2 for D (5 bases each). Germline lookup yields CDR1 MNHNY and CDR2 SVGAGI (reference sequence). CDR3 length: 13 residues. Trimming shortened V by 5 bases and J by 3 bases, and 11 bases separated the two germline ends. The CDR3 nucleotides are TGTGCCAGCAGTAGGGACCTAAACTACGAGCAGTACTTC. Translating gives CASSRDLNYEQYF.

This chain links TRBV6-5 with TRBJ1-4; a weak D match, TRBD1 (5 bases). The CDR3 has 14 amino acids. Germline CDR1 and CDR2: MNHEY and SVGAGI. With 5 bases removed from V and 1 base from J, the gap between germline ends came to 8 bases. The DNA of the CDR3 is TGTGCCAGCAGTAGGGGAGGAACTAATGAAAAACTGTTTTTT. Translation: CASSRGGTNEKLFF.

CDR3 residues: CASSIQGASTEAFF. CDR3 nucleotide sequence: TGTGCCAGTAGTATCCAGGGGGCATCCACTGAAGCTTTCTTT. J is TRBJ1-1 and V is TRBV19, with TRBD1 matching over 8 bases. Per the germline V gene, CDR1 is LNHDA and CDR2 is SQIVND (reference sequence). The V and J ends lost 3 bases and 4 bases, in that order; junction bases with no gene match: 4. This CDR3 is built from 14 residues.

CDR3: CASSGGTSGMNEQFF. The CDR3 DNA follows: TGTGCCAGCAGCGGCGGGACTAGCGGGATGAATGAGCAGTTCTTC. The chain uses TRBV5-4 and TRBJ2-1; 13 bases agree with TRBD2. Unmatched junction bases numbered 5, after V lost 4 bases and J lost 7 bases. The V gene's germline CDR1 is SGHNT and CDR2 YYREEE (reference sequence). The length of the CDR3 is 15 residues.

The V gene is TRBV7-3, the J gene TRBJ2-5; TRBD2 aligns across 13 bases. Germline V gene data show CDR1 as SGHTA and CDR2 as FQGTGA. The CDR3 runs 19 residues. V lost 5 bases, J lost 1 base, and 13 bases stayed unmatched. Here the CDR3 DNA reads TGTGCCAGCAGCCCGACCGGGACTAGCGGGATTGTCAGCCAAGAGACCCAGTACTTC. The encoded protein is CASSPTGTSGIVSQETQYF.

V is TRBV5-1 and J is TRBJ2-2; the D is unclear. Per the germline V gene, CDR1 is SGHRS and CDR2 is YFSETQ. This CDR3 contains 13 residues. Trimming removed 4 bases from V and 6 bases from J, with 10 bases in between. CDR3 residues: CASSDSDAGELFF. As DNA, the CDR3 is TGCGCCAGCAGCGATTCGGACGCCGGGGAGCTGTTTTTT.